This passage covers 21 T cell receptor beta chains from one sample sequenced in a study of T cells in Graves' hyperthyroidism and ophthalmopathy. Template material for amplifying TCR beta CDR3 regions consisted of RNA transcripts. Carried out on the TCR CDR3, a first-round RT-PCR used the HTBI primer set. MiXCR, run by TCRdb on the multiplex PCR reads, gives a single entry per CDR3 protein. The repertoire consists of more than 450,000 distinct CDR3 sequences, with about 20% occurring once and the leading ten covering roughly 44%. The sample was blood. These receptors were taken from a middle-aged man with Graves' ophthalmopathy.

In its sample, this clonotype was seen many times. This chain joins TRBV28 and TRBJ2-1; weak D call: TRBD1 (6 bases). The CDR3 totals 17 residues. Trimming shortened V by 1 base and J by 0 bases, and 13 bases separated the two germline ends. In germline, CDR1 is MDHEN, CDR2 SYDVKM. CDR3 coding DNA: TGTGCCAGCAGTTTATACCCGACAGGTTCCTCCTACAATGAGCAGTTCTTC. Translating it yields CASSLYPTGSSYNEQFF.

This clonotype was detected many times. This rearrangement joins TRBV20-1 to TRBJ2-5; D uncertain. From germline, CDR1 is DFQATT and CDR2 SNEGSKA (reference sequence). The CDR3 totals 11 residues. The germline V and J ends were trimmed by 2 bases and 5 bases, with 6 bases remaining between them. The CDR3 DNA sequence: TGCAGTGCTAGAAAAGGGGAGACCCAGTACTTC. Translating gives CSARKGETQYF.

This clonotype was detected ten times or more. This chain links TRBV6-1 with TRBJ2-1; 11 bases agree with TRBD2. The trim removed 5 bases at V and 9 bases at J, leaving 9 bases unmatched. This CDR3 is 15 amino acids long. From germline, CDR1 is MNHNS and CDR2 SASEGT. DNA for the CDR3: TGTGCCAGCAGTTTAGCGGGGGGGCCTAACAGTGAGCAGTTCTTC. Protein product: CASSLAGGPNSEQFF.

This clonotype appeared a few times. With a much larger clone just one base away, this may be a read error. The chain uses TRBV6-1 and TRBJ1-1; 7 nucleotides align to TRBD1. The germline V gene encodes CDR1 MNHNS and CDR2 SASEGT. The CDR3 totals 13 residues. The CDR3 loop reads CVSTLTGTWPAFF. As DNA, the CDR3 is TGTGTCAGCACCCTGACAGGGACTTGGCCAGCTTTCTTT.

This clonotype was counted ten times or more. This rearrangement joins TRBV11-2 to TRBJ2-3; a weak D match, TRBD2 (5 bases). Trimming stripped 5 bases from V and 6 bases from J, with 15 bases between. In germline, CDR1 is SGHAT, CDR2 FQNNGV. The CDR3 totals 14 residues. The CDR3 region has the DNA TGTGCCAGCAGCCCCCGACTTCGAGGGGATACGCAGTATTTT. This gives the protein CASSPRLRGDTQYF. Based on the CDR3 plus reference TRBV11-2 and TRBJ2-3, the full variable domain is EAGVAQSPRYKIIEKRQSVAFWCNPISGHATLYWYQQILGQGPKLLIQFQNNGVVDDSQLPKDRFSAERLKGVDSTLKIQPAKLEDSAVYLCASSPRLRGDTQYFGPGTRLTVL.

In its sample, this clonotype was seen a few times. This chain joins TRBV3-1 and TRBJ2-5; D is possibly TRBD1 or TRBD2 (5 bases each). This CDR3 contains 12 residues. CDR1 is LGHDT, CDR2 YNNKEL, per germline (reference sequence). V lost 1 base and J 11 bases, leaving 11 bases between the germline ends. CDR3 residues: CASSQGGLTQYF. The CDR3 DNA follows: TGTGCCAGCAGCCAAGGGGGGTTGACTCAGTACTTC.

In this sample, this clonotype turned up many times. J is TRBJ2-3 and V is TRBV2; the D is unclear. The germline V gene encodes CDR1 SNHLY and CDR2 FYNNEI. V was pared by 4 bases and J by 0 bases, with 8 bases between. The CDR3 spans 14 residues. The CDR3 DNA sequence: TGTGCCAGCAGTGTTTATAGCAGCACAGATACGCAGTATTTT. Amino acids: CASSVYSSTDTQYF.

The V call is TRBV25-1, the J call TRBJ2-7; perhaps TRBD2 as D (6 bases). The V end lost 4 bases, the J end lost 5 bases, and 18 bases lay between the germline ends. Germline loops: CDR1 MGHDK, CDR2 SYGVNS. The CDR3 has 15 amino acids. CDR3 residues: CASSASGSQGNEQYF. The CDR3 bases are TGTGCCAGCAGTGCATCCGGGAGTCAGGGCAACGAGCAGTACTTC.

This clonotype was observed a handful of times. This chain uses TRBV5-6 with TRBJ1-2, with D unclear. Germline CDR1 and CDR2: SGHDT and YYEEEE. This CDR3 has 13 amino acids. V shed 0 bases and J shed 5 bases, with 8 bases lying between them. The CDR3 DNA is TGTGCCAGCAGCTTGGATCCGAAATATGGCTACACCTTC. This sequence encodes CASSLDPKYGYTF.

This sequence joins TRBV5-1 and TRBJ2-5; D may be TRBD1 (6 bases). The germline CDR1 and CDR2 sequences are SGHRS and YFSETQ. V lost 2 bases and J lost 5, with 19 bases in between. The CDR3 runs 16 residues. The CDR3 spells CASSFNQPGQKETQYF. The CDR3 DNA reads TGCGCCAGCAGCTTCAACCAACCGGGACAAAAGGAGACCCAGTACTTC.

J is TRBJ1-1 and V is TRBV10-3; possible D gene TRBD1, 5 bases. CDR3 length: 13 amino acids. The germline V and J ends were trimmed by 8 bases and 5 bases, with 15 bases remaining between them. Germline CDR1 and CDR2: ENHRY and SYGVKD. CDR3 sequence (DNA): TGTGCCATCGAAGGGACCGGAGGAACTGAAGCTTTCTTT. Amino acids: CAIEGTGGTEAFF.

This chain connects TRBV9 to TRBJ2-1; D is uncertain. V was trimmed by 2 bases and J by 3 bases, leaving 6 bases between them. CDR3 length: 13 residues. Germline lookup yields CDR1 SGDLS and CDR2 YYNGEE. DNA for the CDR3: TGTGCCAGCAGCGTGGGGAACTACAATGAGCAGTTCTTC. Translated, it gives CASSVGNYNEQFF.

There are many counts of this clonotype. V and J are TRBV7-2 and TRBJ2-7; D remains unclear. Looked up from germline, CDR1 is SGHTA and CDR2 is FQGNSA. V lost 5 bases and J 1 base, leaving 12 bases between the germline ends. This CDR3 is 14 amino acids long. DNA for the CDR3: TGTGCCAGCAGCCAAGGACGGTATTCCTACGAGCAGTACTTC. This encodes CASSQGRYSYEQYF.

J is TRBJ1-2 and V is TRBV6-1; D is uncertain. Trimming took off 5 bases at V and 2 bases at J, with 12 bases between the two ends. This CDR3 spans 14 amino acids. The germline gives CDR1 MNHNS, CDR2 SASEGT. The CDR3: CASSNEGGNYGYTF. The CDR3 nucleotides are TGTGCCAGCAGTAATGAGGGAGGGAACTATGGCTACACCTTC.

The CDR3 here is CSVDVGGLDEQFF. The CDR3 DNA reads TGCAGCGTTGATGTTGGGGGGTTAGATGAGCAGTTCTTC. This chain links TRBV29-1 with TRBJ2-1, with a possible D match to TRBD2 (6 bases). Trimming removed 3 bases at V and 8 bases at J, with 14 bases between. Germline lookup yields CDR1 SQVTM and CDR2 ANQGSEA. The CDR3 covers 13 residues.

CDR3 sequence: CARAGQGASYEQYF. The CDR3, as DNA: TGTGCCAGGGCGGGACAGGGGGCCTCCTACGAGCAGTACTTC. This chain links TRBV19 with TRBJ2-7; 12 bases map to TRBD1. Germline trimming cut 9 bases from V and 0 bases from J; bases unmatched to any gene: 3. The CDR3 length is 14 residues. Germline V gene lookup returns CDR1 LNHDA and CDR2 SQIVND (reference sequence).

The genes are TRBV7-3 and TRBJ2-2; either TRBD1 or TRBD2 may supply D (5 bases each). This CDR3 region has 13 residues. V was shortened by 7 bases and J by 6 bases, with 12 bases between the two germline ends. Germline V gives CDR1 SGHTA, CDR2 FQGTGA. DNA of the CDR3: TGTGCCAGCACTCCAGGGAGTGCCGGGGAGCTGTTTTTT. Residues: CASTPGSAGELFF.

This clonotype turned up a few times. Here the CDR3 DNA reads TGCGCCAGCAGCTCCGACATCGGGACTAATGAAAAACTGTTTTTT. Its protein product is CASSSDIGTNEKLFF. This chain links TRBV5-1 with TRBJ1-4; D ambiguous. Between the trimmed V and J ends, which lost 3 bases and 2 bases, there was a span of 11 bases. The CDR3 consists of 15 residues. Germline lookup yields CDR1 SGHRS and CDR2 YFSETQ.

This clonotype was seen repeatedly, ten times or more. The V and J genes are TRBV7-9 and TRBJ1-1, with D hard to call. In germline, CDR1 is SEHNR, CDR2 FQNEAQ (reference sequence). V dropped 2 bases and J dropped 1 base, with 11 bases sitting between them. The CDR3 loop spans 15 amino acids. The CDR3 region is CASSLKRLGNTEAFF. The CDR3 DNA follows: TGTGCCAGCAGCTTAAAACGGCTGGGGAACACTGAAGCTTTCTTT.

The J gene is TRBJ2-5, the V gene TRBV5-6; 11 bases line up with TRBD2. The CDR3 runs to 15 residues. Germline-derived CDR1 and CDR2 are SGHDT and YYEEEE. With V trimmed by 5 bases and J by 2 bases, 5 bases remained unmatched. DNA for the CDR3: TGTGCCAGCAGACTAGCGGGGGCAGTACAAGAGACCCAGTACTTC. This translates into CASRLAGAVQETQYF.

For this clonotype: A much bigger clone sits one base away, suggesting this may be a read error. The chain recombines TRBV11-2 with TRBJ2-3, with D possibly TRBD2 on 5 matching bases. The germline gives CDR1 SGHAT, CDR2 FQNNGV. Trimming took 8 bases from V and 0 from J, leaving 12 bases between them. The length of the CDR3 is 14 residues. The CDR3 reads CASSPAASTDTQYF. The CDR3 bases are TGTGCCAGCTCCCCAGCGGCAAGCACAGATACGCAGTATTTT.